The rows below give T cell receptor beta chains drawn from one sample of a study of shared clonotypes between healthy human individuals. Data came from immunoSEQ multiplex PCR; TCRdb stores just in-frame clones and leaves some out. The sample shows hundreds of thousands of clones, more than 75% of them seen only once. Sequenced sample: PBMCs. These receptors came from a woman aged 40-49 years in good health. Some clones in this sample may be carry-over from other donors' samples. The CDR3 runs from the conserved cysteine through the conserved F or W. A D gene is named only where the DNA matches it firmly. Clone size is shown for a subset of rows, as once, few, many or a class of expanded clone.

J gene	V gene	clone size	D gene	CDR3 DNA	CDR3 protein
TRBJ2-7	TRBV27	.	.	TGTGCCAGCACCTCTTTGGTAGACCCCTACGAGCAGTACTTC	CASTSLVDPYEQYF
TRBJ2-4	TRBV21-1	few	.	TGTGCCAGCAGCGTACCCCGCGAAAACATTCAGTACTTC	CASSVPRENIQYF
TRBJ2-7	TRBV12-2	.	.	TGTGCAAGTCGCTCCACTAGCGGTTTCTCCTACGAGCAGTACTTC	CASRSTSGFSYEQYF
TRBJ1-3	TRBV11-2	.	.	TGTGCCAGCAGCCCATCTCCCTCTGGAAACACCATATATTTT	CASSPSPSGNTIYF
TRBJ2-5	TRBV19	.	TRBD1	TGTGCCAGTAGTATGGGCGGGGACAGGTCGAGGGAGACCCAGTACTTC	CASSMGGDRSRETQYF
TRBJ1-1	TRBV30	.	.	TGTGCCTGGAGCTGGAGAACACGGGACACTGAAGCTTTCTTT	CAWSWRTRDTEAFF
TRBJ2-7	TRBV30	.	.	TGTGCCTGGAGTGTAAGTTTGGGGTACGAGCAGTACTTC	CAWSVSLGYEQYF
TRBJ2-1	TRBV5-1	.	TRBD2	TGCGCCAGCAGCTCATCCGGGACTAGCTTCGATGAGCAGTTCTTC	CASSSSGTSFDEQFF
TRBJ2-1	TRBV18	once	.	TGTGCCAGCTCACCACGTAATACAGGGTTCAATGAGCAGTTCTTC	CASSPRNTGFNEQFF
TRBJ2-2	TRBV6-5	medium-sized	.	TGTGCCAGCAGGTCAGGGACGGACACCGGGGAGCTGTTTTTT	CASRSGTDTGELFF
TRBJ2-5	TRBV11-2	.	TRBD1	TGTGCCAGCAGCTTAGAGGAAAACACGGACAGGGCAGAGACCCAGTACTTC	CASSLEENTDRAETQYF
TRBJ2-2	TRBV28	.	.	TGTGCCAGCAGTTTAAGTGATACGAACACCGGGGAGCTGTTTTTT	CASSLSDTNTGELFF
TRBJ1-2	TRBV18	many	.	TGTGCCAGCTCACCACCGCGGCCAGGGGAGGGCTACACCTTC	CASSPPRPGEGYTF
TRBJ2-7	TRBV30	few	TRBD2	TGTGCCTGGAGTGTAGGACTAGCGGGAACCTACGAGCAGTACTTC	CAWSVGLAGTYEQYF
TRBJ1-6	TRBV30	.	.	TGTGCCCCCGCGGGGCAGCAAGATAATTCACCCCTCCACTTT	CAPAGQQDNSPLHF
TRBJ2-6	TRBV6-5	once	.	TGTGCCAGCAGTTACTCGAGTTCTGGGGCCAACGTCCTGACTTTC	CASSYSSSGANVLTF
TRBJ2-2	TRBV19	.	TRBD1	TGTGCCAGTAGTACCAGGACAGGGTGGTCCACCGGGGAGCTGTTTTTT	CASSTRTGWSTGELFF
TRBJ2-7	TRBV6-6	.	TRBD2	TGTGCCAGCCTTGGGACTCCGGGACTAGGGATGTACGAGCAGTACTTC	CASLGTPGLGMYEQYF
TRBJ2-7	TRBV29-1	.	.	TGCAGCGTTGTGGTCAGAGTCTACGAGCAGTACTTC	CSVVVRVYEQYF
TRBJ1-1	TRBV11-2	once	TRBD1	TGTGCCAGCAGCCCCGGACAGGGGGGTGAAGCTTTCTTT	CASSPGQGGEAFF
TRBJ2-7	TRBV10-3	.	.	TGTGCCATCAGTGGGACCCCATCCGGCTACGAGCAGTACTTC	CAISGTPSGYEQYF
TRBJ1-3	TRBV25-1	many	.	TGTGCCAGCAGTGAACAGGGTGGAAACACCATATATTTT	CASSEQGGNTIYF
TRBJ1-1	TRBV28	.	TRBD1	TGTGCCAGCAGTCCGGGGGACAGCTCTTACACTGAAGCTTTCTTT	CASSPGDSSYTEAFF
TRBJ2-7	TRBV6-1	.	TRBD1	TGTGCCAGCAGTACGGACAGGGAGTCCTTCGAGCAGTACTTC	CASSTDRESFEQYF
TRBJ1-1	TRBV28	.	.	TGTGCCAGCAGTTTATTCAGGGCTGGGACTGAAGCTTTCTTT	CASSLFRAGTEAFF
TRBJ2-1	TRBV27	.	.	TGTGCCAGCAGTCCCCTAGCGGAGGGGGGAGAGGGGTTCTTC	CASSPLAEGGEGFF
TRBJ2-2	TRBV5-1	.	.	TGCGCCAGCAGCTCCCCGGACCATTACACCGGGGAGCTGTTTTTT	CASSSPDHYTGELFF
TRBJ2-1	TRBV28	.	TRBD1	TGTGCCAGCAGCGGACCGGGACAGGGGGCATATGAGCAGTTCTTC	CASSGPGQGAYEQFF
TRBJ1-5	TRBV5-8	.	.	TGTGCCAGCAGCTTGTCCGGCTTGGGTTGGAGCCAGCCCCAGCATTTT	CASSLSGLGWSQPQHF
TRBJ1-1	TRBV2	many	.	TGTGCCAGCAGTTTGCAGGGCACCGAAGCTTTCTTT	CASSLQGTEAFF
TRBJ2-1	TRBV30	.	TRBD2	TGTGCCTGGAGTGTGGGGGCGGGAGGCTACAATGAGCAGTTCTTC	CAWSVGAGGYNEQFF
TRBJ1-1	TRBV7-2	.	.	TGTGCCAGCAGCTTAACTTTGGGGGCCACTGAAGCTTTCTTT	CASSLTLGATEAFF
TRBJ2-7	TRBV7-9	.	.	TGTGCCAGCAGCTCCGCCCCAGTCGCCGAGCAGTACTTC	CASSSAPVAEQYF
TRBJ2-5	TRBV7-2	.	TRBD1	TGTGCCAGCAGCTACCGGACAGGGGGTGAGACCCAGTACTTC	CASSYRTGGETQYF
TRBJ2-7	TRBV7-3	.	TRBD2	TGTGCCAGCAGCCTGGGACTAGCGGGATACGAGCAGTACTTC	CASSLGLAGYEQYF
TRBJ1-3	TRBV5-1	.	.	TGCGCCAGCAGCTCGACAGGAAGCTCTGGAAACACCATATATTTT	CASSSTGSSGNTIYF
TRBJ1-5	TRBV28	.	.	TGTGCCAGCAGTCCCCCTACAGGGACAAGACAGCCCCAGCATTTT	CASSPPTGTRQPQHF
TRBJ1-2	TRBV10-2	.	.	TGCGCCAGCAGTATAGACCGCGATTATGGCTACACCTTC	CASSIDRDYGYTF
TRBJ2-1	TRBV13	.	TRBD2	TGTGCCAGCAGCTTCAGGACTAGCCCTTACAATGAGCAGTTCTTC	CASSFRTSPYNEQFF
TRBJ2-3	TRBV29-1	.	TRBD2	TGCAGCGTGGGACTAGCGAATACGCAGTATTTT	CSVGLANTQYF
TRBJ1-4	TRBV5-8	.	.	TGTGCCAGCAGCCGGGACGGAGAAAAACTGTTTTTT	CASSRDGEKLFF
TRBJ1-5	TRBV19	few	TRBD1	TGTGCCAGTAGTACTGGGACAGGGGTGACGGGGCCCCAGCATTTT	CASSTGTGVTGPQHF
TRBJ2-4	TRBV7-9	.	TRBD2	TGTGCCAGCAGCTTAGCGCCTGGCGGGAGTTCGTTGGGCGAAAACATTCAGTACTTC	CASSLAPGGSSLGENIQYF
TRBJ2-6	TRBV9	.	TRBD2	TGTGCCAGCAGCGGACGGACTAGCGGGAAGCACCCTCTCTCTGGGGCCAACGTCCTGACTTTC	CASSGRTSGKHPLSGANVLTF
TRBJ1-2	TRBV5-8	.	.	TGTGCCAGCAGCTTAGGATTAACGGGTGGCTACACCTTC	CASSLGLTGGYTF
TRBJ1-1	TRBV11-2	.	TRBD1	TGTGCCAGCAGCCCTCGGACAGGGACGTACGCTGAAGCTTTCTTT	CASSPRTGTYAEAFF
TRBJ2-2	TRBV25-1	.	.	TGTGCCAGCAGTGAATGGGGAGAGAACACCGGGGAGCTGTTTTTT	CASSEWGENTGELFF
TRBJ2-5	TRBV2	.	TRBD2	TGTGCCAGCAGTGAAGCGGAATCGGGAGGGAACCAAGAGACCCAGTACTTC	CASSEAESGGNQETQYF
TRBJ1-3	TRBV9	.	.	TGTGCCAGCAGCGGACAGGCCAGCTCTGGAAACACCATATATTTT	CASSGQASSGNTIYF
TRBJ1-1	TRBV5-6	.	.	TGTGCCAGCAGCTTGGGACAGCGGACTGAAGCTTTCTTT	CASSLGQRTEAFF
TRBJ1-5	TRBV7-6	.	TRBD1	TGTGCCAGCAGCCGAGGGACAGGACTTACCAATCAGCCCCAGCATTTT	CASSRGTGLTNQPQHF
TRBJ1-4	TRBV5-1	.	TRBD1	TGCGCCAGCAGGGACAGGCGTAATGAAAAACTGTTTTTT	CASRDRRNEKLFF
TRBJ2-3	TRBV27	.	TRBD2	TGTGCCAGCAGTTTGGGGACTAGCGTAAGAGATACGCAGTATTTT	CASSLGTSVRDTQYF
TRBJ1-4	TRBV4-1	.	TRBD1	TGCGCCAGCAGCCGGTCGTCATCACAGGGGATAAATGAAAAACTGTTTTTT	CASSRSSSQGINEKLFF
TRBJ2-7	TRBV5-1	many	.	TGCGCCAGCAGCTCGGGACTCACCTACGAGCAGTACTTC	CASSSGLTYEQYF
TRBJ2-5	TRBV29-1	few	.	TGCAGCGTTGCAGGAGCTCTGGGGACCCAGTACTTC	CSVAGALGTQYF
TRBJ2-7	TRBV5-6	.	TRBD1	TGTGCCAGCAGCCGCCTGCTACAGGGGGCTGTGGACGAGCAGTACTTC	CASSRLLQGAVDEQYF
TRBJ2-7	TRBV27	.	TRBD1	TGTGCCAGCAGTTTTGGGACAGGGGGCGAGCAGTACTTC	CASSFGTGGEQYF
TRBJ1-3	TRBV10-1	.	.	TGCGCCAGCAGCGCCGAGGGACAAGAAAACACCATATATTTT	CASSAEGQENTIYF
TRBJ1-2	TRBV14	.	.	TGTGCCAGCAGCCAAGGAGGGGTTTATGGCTACACCTTC	CASSQGGVYGYTF